This T cell receptor beta chain emerged from a study of cytomegalovirus exposure and HLA in healthy donors. Profiled with immunoSEQ multiplex PCR; TCRdb holds only in-frame clones, not every one. Counted here are tens of thousands of clones, about 95% occurring once; the ten biggest clones make up approximately 3.4%. Trimming at V came to 2 bases and at J to 3 bases, leaving 3 bases not matched to a gene. The CDR3 contains 14 residues. CDR1 MNHEY and CDR2 SMNVEV come from the germline V gene (reference sequence). Material for sequencing was PBMCs. The chain joins TRBV27 to TRBJ1-1; 7 nucleotides agree with TRBD1. The clonotype was recovered from a man younger than 35 in good health and CMV-seronegative. Written as DNA, the CDR3 is TGTGCCAGCAGTTTAATGCAGGGGGACACTGAAGCTTTCTTT. Residues: CASSLMQGDTEAFF.